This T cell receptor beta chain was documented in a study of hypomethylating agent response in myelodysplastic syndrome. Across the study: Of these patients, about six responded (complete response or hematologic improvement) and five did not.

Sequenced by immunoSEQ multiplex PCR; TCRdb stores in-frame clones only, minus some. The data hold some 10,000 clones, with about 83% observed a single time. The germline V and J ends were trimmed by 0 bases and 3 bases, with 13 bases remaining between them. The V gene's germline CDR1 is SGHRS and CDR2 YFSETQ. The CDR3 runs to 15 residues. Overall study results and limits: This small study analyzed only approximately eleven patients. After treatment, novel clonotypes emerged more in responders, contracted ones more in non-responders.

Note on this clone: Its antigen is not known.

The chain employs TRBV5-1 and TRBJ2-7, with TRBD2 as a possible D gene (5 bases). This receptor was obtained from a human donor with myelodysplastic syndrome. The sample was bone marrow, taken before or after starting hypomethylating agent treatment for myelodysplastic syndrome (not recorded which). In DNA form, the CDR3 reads TGCGCCAGCAGCTTGGTGGGCGGAGAGGGCTACGAGCAGTACTTC. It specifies CASSLVGGEGYEQYF.